This T cell receptor (beta chain) emerged from a study of blood T cell repertoires in COVID-19 (dated by TCRdb to about 2020). For the study in its entirety: Samples from collaborators originated in the United States, Italy and Spain and spanned both the acute and convalescent phases of COVID-19. Deeply sampled blood TCRbeta repertoires from subjects exposed to, actively infected with, or recovered from COVID-19 were included in the dataset. Samples were obtained from the ongoing ImmuneRACE study (first 160 participants) and from over a thousand subjects provided by 6 global collaborators. A de-identified subject ID, COVID-19 status, age in years and sex were almost always included in the sample metadata. The repertoires were released in a freely available public database meant as a resource for research on the immune response to SARS-CoV-2. Where available, HLA class I and class II types were obtained from metadata supplied by the sample provider rather than from assay-based typing. The material from the prospective study consisted of cDNA or gDNA derived from T cells, B-cell-depleted T cells, or PBMCs. General study outcomes and caveats: Clinical and demographic metadata were provided uncurated, with the amount varying by source and participant.

V is cut back by 1 base and J by 4 bases, with 5 bases in the junction unmatched. The CDR3 numbers 15 residues from cysteine through phenylalanine. Only CDR3 DNA remains: 45 bases, in frame from the first base. CDR1 and CDR2, per the germline V gene, are SGHRS and YFSETQ. The immunoSEQ Assay, a bias-controlled multiplex PCR, was used to amplify TCRbeta CDR3 regions from genomic DNA. On the authors' methods: Nucleated cell counts per sample were estimated from amplification of reference gene primers within the assay. Sequence reads were collapsed and filtered to measure the absolute abundance of every unique TCRbeta CDR3 rearrangement. For each sample, productive Simpson clonality was calculated as the square root of Simpson's diversity index across productive rearrangements. This immuneACCESS table, as held by TCRdb, lists in-frame sequences with V and J called but not all clones. Of the missing ones, under half trace to an unresolved V gene in checked studies; the others have no known cause. V and J calls and clone size are given by that table; D and trimming were obtained from the DNA. This sample has about 120,000 clones in its table, and about 87% of those were observed once. The ten largest clones capture 25% to 35% of the sample.

This clone is a singleton in its sample. No cognate antigen has been identified for it. Base quality data are lacking; no much larger clone is found one base away. Whole blood was collected in K2EDTA tubes by collaborating institutions according to the institutions' own protocols. For TCRbeta analysis, collaborators shipped samples in one of three forms: frozen whole blood, isolated PBMCs, or DNA extracted from either of those sample types. Sequenced: peripheral blood. The chain couples TRBV5-1 to TRBJ2-7; 10 junctional bases match TRBD2. This TCR came from a woman in her 70s with acute or convalescent COVID-19. CDR3 region: CASSLTAGGRYEQYF. The sequenced DNA is TGCGCCAGCAGCTTGACAGCGGGGGGGCGGTACGAGCAGTACTTC.